This TCR beta chain stems from a study of radiotherapy plus CTLA-4 blockade in lung cancer. Study-wide context: Of the patients, about 18% showed objective responses and approximately 34% attained disease control. Study-level findings and limits: There was expansion of tumor-derived TCR clones in blood after radiotherapy plus ipilimumab.

Measured with immunoSEQ multiplex PCR; TCRdb has only the in-frame clones, and not every one. The sample carries about 120,000 clones, around 75% recorded once. This CDR3 has 15 residues. V was clipped by 0 bases and J by 7 bases, with 13 bases between them. Germline V gene lookup returns CDR1 SGHTA and CDR2 FQGNSA. With ipilimumab providing CTLA-4 blockade, focal radiation was administered to patients who had chemo-refractory metastatic non-small-cell lung cancer. This clone was detected only a few times. Its antigen is unknown. This clonotype was obtained from a human donor with non-small cell lung cancer who had a partial response to radiotherapy plus ipilimumab. The chain employs TRBV7-2 and TRBJ1-5; D gene ambiguous. The sequencing here drew on peripheral blood, taken from a patient treated with radiotherapy plus ipilimumab. CDR3 DNA: TGTGCCAGCAGCTTAGCGGTGGGTACAGAACAGCCCCAGCATTTT. This sequence encodes CASSLAVGTEQPQHF.